The 30 T cell receptor beta chains presented below share a single source sample, sequenced in a study of cytomegalovirus exposure and HLA in healthy donors. The PCR used 60 Vbeta and 13 Jbeta primers. This table comes from immunoSEQ multiplex PCR, and its TCRdb copy is limited to in-frame clones, with some not included. The sample carries approximately 220,000 clones, less than 80% recorded once. Sequencing was carried out using PBMCs. The receptor set was obtained from a girl aged 2-9 years in good health and CMV-seronegative.

This sequence joins TRBV2 and TRBJ2-2; D is unresolved. CDR1 and CDR2 (germline): SNHLY, FYNNEI. The V end was cut by 1 base, the J end by 2 bases, with 5 bases between. The CDR3 runs to 14 residues. CDR3 loop: CASSEGANTGELFF. The CDR3 DNA sequence: TGTGCCAGCAGTGAAGGAGCAAACACCGGGGAGCTGTTTTTT.

The chain has TRBV28 and TRBJ1-2; D is perhaps TRBD1 (5 bases). V was clipped by 7 bases and J by 5 bases, with 17 bases between them. CDR1 MDHEN and CDR2 SYDVKM come from the germline V gene. The CDR3 runs to 14 residues. DNA for the CDR3: TGTGCCAGCATAGTGACCGTGGGGGGGTATGGCTACACCTTC. It specifies CASIVTVGGYGYTF.

The genes are TRBV11-3 and TRBJ2-7; D is unresolved. Trimming left V 7 bases short and J 5 bases short, with 15 bases between. The CDR3 sequence is 13 residues long. The germline V gene encodes CDR1 SGHNT and CDR2 YENEEA. The CDR3 reads CASTPLGLHEQYF. CDR3 nucleotides: TGTGCCAGCACCCCTCTTGGGCTCCACGAGCAGTACTTC.

V and J are TRBV2 and TRBJ1-2; D is unresolved. Germline assignment: CDR1 SNHLY and CDR2 FYNNEI. V was cut by 0 bases and J by 7 bases, with 9 bases left in between. The CDR3 is 13 residues long. CDR3 coding DNA: TGTGCCAGCAGTGAAGCGCTAGACGCTGGCTACACCTTC. Translating gives CASSEALDAGYTF. Supplemented by reference TRBV2 and TRBJ1-2, the full variable domain reads EPEVTQTPSHQVTQMGQEVILRCVPISNHLYFYWYRQILGQKVEFLVSFYNNEISEKSEIFDDQFSVERPDGSNFTLKIRSTKLEDSAMYFCASSEALDAGYTFGSGTRLTVV.

V is TRBV11-2 and J is TRBJ2-5; TRBD2 matches 12 bases. The CDR3 spans 16 residues. V dropped 4 bases and J dropped 4; count of bases not matched to a gene: 7. The germline V gene has CDR1 SGHAT and CDR2 FQNNGV. The CDR3 sequence is CASSSPMGLAGETQYF. CDR3 nucleotides: TGTGCCAGCAGCTCCCCAATGGGACTAGCGGGAGAGACCCAGTACTTC.

V gene TRBV7-2 combines with J gene TRBJ2-7; 7 bases match TRBD2. Looked up from germline, CDR1 is SGHTA and CDR2 is FQGNSA. The ends lost 2 bases at V and 3 bases at J; junction bases unmatched: 4. The CDR3 length is 14 residues. The chain's CDR3 is CASSLRVAGYEQYF. CDR3 DNA: TGTGCCAGCAGCTTAAGGGTAGCGGGCTACGAGCAGTACTTC.

The CDR3 sequence is CASSILGTYNQPQHF. The CDR3 DNA reads as TGTGCCAGTAGTATATTGGGGACTTACAATCAGCCCCAGCATTTT. The rearrangement links TRBV19 to TRBJ1-5; a weak D match, TRBD1 (5 bases). The germline gives CDR1 LNHDA, CDR2 SQIVND (reference sequence). With 2 bases removed from V and 3 bases from J, the gap between germline ends came to 11 bases. The CDR3 covers 15 residues.

This clone has just one count. The CDR3 region is CASRDVRYIQYF. The CDR3 nucleotides read TGTGCCAGCCGCGATGTACGGTACATTCAGTACTTC. The chain links TRBV6-6 to TRBJ2-4; no clear D. CDR1 is MNHNY and CDR2 is SVGAGI in the germline V gene (reference sequence). The CDR3 spans 12 residues. V was pared by 8 bases and J by 8 bases, with 13 bases between.

The chain uses TRBV10-2 and TRBJ2-3, with 7 bases lining up with TRBD2. J was trimmed by 0 bases and V by 8 bases; bases with no gene match: 11. CDR1 is WSHSY and CDR2 is SAAADI in the germline V gene. The CDR3 is 16 residues long. CDR3 nucleotides: TGCGCCAGCCAGCGGGATACGATCACTAGCACAGATACGCAGTATTTT. As protein: CASQRDTITSTDTQYF.

This chain links TRBV19 with TRBJ2-1; no clear D gene. This CDR3 contains 17 residues. V lost 3 bases and J 6 bases, leaving 21 bases between the germline ends. Germline assignment: CDR1 LNHDA and CDR2 SQIVND (reference sequence). The CDR3 loop is CASSILFQAGGRNEQFF. For the CDR3, the DNA is TGTGCCAGTAGTATCCTATTTCAGGCAGGTGGGCGCAATGAGCAGTTCTTC.

The V call is TRBV6-5, the J call TRBJ2-3, with D perhaps matching TRBD2 (6 bases). The CDR3 runs to 15 residues. Germline V gene lookup returns CDR1 MNHEY and CDR2 SVGAGI. The V end lost 0 bases, the J end lost 2 bases, and 9 bases lay between the germline ends. CDR3 protein: CASSYSGLNTDTQYF. For the CDR3, the DNA is TGTGCCAGCAGTTACTCGGGACTCAACACAGATACGCAGTATTTT.

This chain connects TRBV14 to TRBJ1-2; no clear D gene. Germline-derived CDR1 and CDR2 are SGHDN and FVKESK. V lost 3 bases and J lost 4, with 9 bases in between. This CDR3 contains 13 residues. CDR3 sequence reads: CASSQRNSYGYTF. CDR3 nucleotide sequence: TGTGCCAGCAGCCAGAGGAATTCCTATGGCTACACCTTC. Complete variable domain (other parts from reference TRBV14 and TRBJ1-2): EAGVTQFPSHSVIEKGQTVTLRCDPISGHDNLYWYRRVMGKEIKFLLHFVKESKQDESGMPNNRFLAERTGGTYSTLKVQPAELEDSGVYFCASSQRNSYGYTFGSGTRLTVV.

The chain is built from TRBV2 and TRBJ2-1; 12 nucleotides align to TRBD2. CDR1 and CDR2 from the germline V gene are SNHLY and FYNNEI. The CDR3 is 14 amino acids. Trimming removed 9 bases from V and 7 bases from J; junction bases left unmatched: 7. CDR3 residues: CARARLAGENEQFF. The CDR3, as DNA: TGTGCCAGAGCAAGACTAGCGGGAGAGAATGAGCAGTTCTTC.

Only a few counts were recorded for this clone. The chain employs TRBV6-6 and TRBJ2-1; TRBD2 aligns across 10 bases. This CDR3 spans 16 amino acids. V gave up 2 bases and J gave up 9 bases; unmatched junction bases: 10. CDR1 is MNHNY, CDR2 SVGAGI, per germline (reference sequence). The CDR3 sequence is CASSYGSGLAMGEQFF. For the CDR3, the DNA is TGTGCCAGCAGTTACGGCTCGGGACTAGCGATGGGTGAGCAGTTCTTC.

This clone was recorded a few times. The chain is built from TRBV4-1 and TRBJ2-5; 12 nucleotides align to TRBD2. The CDR3 contains 16 residues. Germline lookup yields CDR1 MGHRA and CDR2 YSYEKL. The V gene end was trimmed by 1 base and the J gene end by 5 bases; junction bases not matched to a gene: 5. CDR3 residues: CASSQAHLAGGETQYF. CDR3 DNA sequence: TGCGCCAGCAGCCAAGCTCATCTAGCGGGGGGGGAGACCCAGTACTTC.

This clone has just one count. This chain joins TRBV9 and TRBJ2-2, with D maybe TRBD2 (7 bases). V was pared by 3 bases and J by 7 bases, with 13 bases between. CDR3 size: 14 residues. CDR1 and CDR2 (germline): SGDLS, YYNGEE. The CDR3 loop reads CASSAGGGFGELFF. The CDR3 region has the DNA TGTGCCAGCAGCGCTGGGGGGGGCTTCGGGGAGCTGTTTTTT.

The rearrangement links TRBV25-1 to TRBJ2-6, with D possibly TRBD2 on 6 matching bases. The CDR3 is made up of 15 amino acids. Trimming pared 8 bases from V and 1 base from J, leaving 12 bases between. Germline V gene data show CDR1 as MGHDK and CDR2 as SYGVNS. CDR3 protein: CASRDSGSGANVLTF. DNA for the CDR3: TGTGCCAGCCGCGACAGCGGGTCTGGGGCCAACGTCCTGACTTTC.

In its sample, this clone was seen a few times. The V call is TRBV6-5, the J call TRBJ2-3; maybe TRBD1 (6 bases). Trimming removed 7 bases at V and 0 bases at J, with 8 bases between. The CDR3 consists of 13 residues. Germline V CDR1 and CDR2: MNHEY, SVGAGI. The CDR3 DNA reads as TGTGCCAGCAACGGACAGAGCACAGATACGCAGTATTTT. Protein product: CASNGQSTDTQYF.

The J gene is TRBJ2-5, the V gene TRBV4-1, with D hard to call. V lost 0 bases, J lost 5 bases, and 22 bases lay in between. Germline V lookup: CDR1 MGHRA, CDR2 YSYEKL. The CDR3 totals 18 residues. CDR3 nucleotide sequence: TGCGCCAGCAGCCAAGAAGGAGCCGGCCCCTCTCCTGTTGAGACCCAGTACTTC. It specifies CASSQEGAGPSPVETQYF.

The rearrangement uses TRBV30 and TRBJ2-3; 10 nucleotides match TRBD2. V was clipped by 4 bases and J by 6 bases; unmatched bases: 7. This CDR3 region has 14 residues. Germline V gene data show CDR1 as GTSNPN and CDR2 as SVGIG (reference sequence). The CDR3 loop is CAWNVAGGRDTQYF. CDR3 DNA: TGTGCCTGGAACGTAGCGGGGGGCAGGGATACGCAGTATTTT.

The chain combines TRBV7-3 with TRBJ2-3; D is possibly TRBD1 (5 bases). Between the trimmed V and J ends, which lost 2 bases and 5 bases, there was a span of 5 bases. This CDR3 has 12 residues. The V gene's germline CDR1 is SGHTA and CDR2 FQGTGA. The CDR3 coding sequence is TGTGCCAGCAGCTTAGACAGAGATACGCAGTATTTT. Translated: CASSLDRDTQYF.

This clone showed up just a few times. The DNA of the CDR3 is TGTGCCAGCAGCTTAGTGGGACCCCCGGCGGGGGAGCAGTTCTTC. Translation gives CASSLVGPPAGEQFF. This chain uses TRBV7-2 with TRBJ2-1; TRBD2 might be the D (6 bases). The germline V gene has CDR1 SGHTA and CDR2 FQGNSA. CDR3 length equals 15 residues. V was cut by 1 base and J by 10 bases, with 17 bases left in between.

The chain recombines TRBV7-9 with TRBJ1-1, with D maybe TRBD1 (5 bases). Trimming removed 6 bases at V and 3 bases at J, with 14 bases between. Germline-derived CDR1 and CDR2 are SEHNR and FQNEAQ (reference sequence). The CDR3 consists of 14 residues. Here the CDR3 reads CASRNQGIDTEAFF. In nucleotides, the CDR3 is TGTGCCAGCAGGAACCAGGGAATAGACACTGAAGCTTTCTTT.

The chain recombines TRBV19 with TRBJ2-1; possibly TRBD2 for D (6 bases). CDR1 is LNHDA and CDR2 is SQIVND in the germline V gene (reference sequence). Trimming shortened V by 4 bases and J by 0 bases, and 25 bases separated the two germline ends. The CDR3 extends over 20 amino acids. CDR3 DNA: TGTGCCAGTAGTAGGGCGATAACCGGACTATCACCTAGCTCCTACAATGAGCAGTTCTTC. It specifies CASSRAITGLSPSSYNEQFF.

The chain recombines TRBV5-1 with TRBJ2-7, with TRBD1 matching over 7 bases. J lost 0 bases, V lost 2 bases, and 2 bases had no gene match. This CDR3 is 14 amino acids long. From germline, CDR1 is SGHRS and CDR2 YFSETQ. The CDR3 DNA follows: TGCGCCAGCAGCTTATCAGGGGGCTCCTACGAGCAGTACTTC. It is translated as CASSLSGGSYEQYF.

The chain combines TRBV6-1 with TRBJ2-3; the match to TRBD2 covers 9 bases. V lost 4 bases to trimming and J lost 4 bases; unmatched junction nucleotides: 9. In germline, CDR1 is MNHNS, CDR2 SASEGT. This CDR3 contains 16 residues. The CDR3: CASSASGLAVADTQYF. The CDR3 nucleotides are TGTGCCAGCAGTGCCTCGGGACTAGCTGTGGCAGATACGCAGTATTTT.

CDR3 protein: CAIRRLGQGGGYTF. Written as DNA, the CDR3 is TGTGCCATCAGGCGTTTGGGACAGGGGGGCGGCTACACCTTC. The chain carries TRBV10-3 and TRBJ1-2, with TRBD1 matching 11 bases. The CDR3 is 14 residues long. Germline V gene data show CDR1 as ENHRY and CDR2 as SYGVKD. The junction had 8 bases not matched to a gene; V was cut back by 6 bases and J by 8 bases.

The V call is TRBV5-4, the J call TRBJ1-2; 7 nucleotides align to TRBD1. Unmatched junction bases numbered 11, after V lost 2 bases and J lost 4 bases. Germline V lookup: CDR1 SGHNT, CDR2 YYREEE (reference sequence). This CDR3 region has 16 residues. The CDR3 DNA sequence: TGTGCCAGCAGCTTACCTGAGGGGGCGCGGGGCTATGGCTACACCTTC. Its translation: CASSLPEGARGYGYTF.

A single count supports this clone. V usage is TRBV2 and J usage is TRBJ1-3; weak D call: TRBD1 (5 bases). CDR1 SNHLY and CDR2 FYNNEI come from the germline V gene. V lost 8 bases to trimming and J lost 0 bases, with 14 bases between them. The CDR3 sequence is 15 residues long. The CDR3 loop reads CASGSGWISGNTIYF. The DNA of the CDR3 is TGTGCCAGCGGCTCAGGGTGGATCTCTGGAAACACCATATATTTT.

This chain uses TRBV5-4 with TRBJ2-1; D is ambiguous. V gave up 1 base and J gave up 9 bases, with 11 bases separating them. This CDR3 is 13 amino acids long. Germline assignment: CDR1 SGHNT and CDR2 YYREEE (reference sequence). CDR3 region: CASSLPQRGEQFF. The CDR3 region has the DNA TGTGCCAGCAGCTTGCCACAACGTGGTGAGCAGTTCTTC. The full variable domain, completed using reference TRBV5-4 and TRBJ2-1, is ETGVTQSPTHLIKTRGQQVTLRCSSQSGHNTVSWYQQALGQGPQFIFQYYREEENGRGNFPPRFSGLQFPNYSSELNVNALELDDSALYLCASSLPQRGEQFFGPGTRLTVL.